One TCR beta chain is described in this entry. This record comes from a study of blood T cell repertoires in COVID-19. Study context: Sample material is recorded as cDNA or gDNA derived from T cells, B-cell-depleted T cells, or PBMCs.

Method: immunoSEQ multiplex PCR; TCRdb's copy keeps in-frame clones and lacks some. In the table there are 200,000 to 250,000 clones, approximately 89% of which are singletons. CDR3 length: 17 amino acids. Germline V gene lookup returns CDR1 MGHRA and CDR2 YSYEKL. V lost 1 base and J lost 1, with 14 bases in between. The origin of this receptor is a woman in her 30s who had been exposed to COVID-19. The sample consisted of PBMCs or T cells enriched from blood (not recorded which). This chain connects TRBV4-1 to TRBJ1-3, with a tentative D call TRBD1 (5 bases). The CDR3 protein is CASSQVGQGRSGNTIYF. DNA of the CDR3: TGCGCCAGCAGCCAAGTTGGGCAGGGAAGATCTGGAAACACCATATATTTT.